These 14 T cell receptor beta chains share one sample of origin, sequenced in a study of blood T cell repertoires in COVID-19. Using immunoSEQ multiplex PCR, the repertoire was profiled, and TCRdb retains in-frame clones only, with some absent. The data show roughly 250,000 clones, roughly 90% seen once. Sequenced: PBMCs or T cells enriched from blood (not recorded which). These receptors were obtained from a woman in her twenties or thirties with acute COVID-19.

The chain combines TRBV11-2 with TRBJ1-6; D remains ambiguous. CDR1 SGHAT and CDR2 FQNNGV come from the germline V gene. The CDR3 sequence is 15 residues long. V gave up 1 base and J gave up 14 bases, with 18 bases separating them. The DNA for the CDR3 is TGTGCCAGCAGCTTAGCCACGGGAAGGGAATGGGCCCTCCACTTT. It specifies CASSLATGREWALHF.

This clone was observed a single time. The J gene is TRBJ1-1, the V gene TRBV5-6; no definite D call. The CDR3 totals 12 residues. Germline V CDR1 and CDR2: SGHDT, YYEEEE. V lost 4 bases, J lost 7 bases, and 11 bases lay in between. The CDR3 DNA reads TGTGCCAGCAGCCAACAGCCGTTTGAAGCTTTCTTT. This sequence encodes CASSQQPFEAFF.

This chain links TRBV3-1 (or the pseudogene TRBV3-2) with TRBJ2-1, with 9 bases matching TRBD2. Germline V gene lookup returns CDR1 LGHDT and CDR2 YNNKEL (reference sequence). The CDR3 extends over 17 amino acids. V shed 0 bases, J shed 5 bases, and the junction held 8 bases outside the gene matches. CDR3 nucleotides: TGTGCCAGCAGCCAAGAGTTTCGCGGGGGGGCAAACAATGAGCAGTTCTTC. Translation gives CASSQEFRGGANNEQFF.

The chain has TRBV27 and TRBJ1-1; 7 nucleotides align to TRBD1. Germline lookup yields CDR1 MNHEY and CDR2 SMNVEV (reference sequence). CDR3 size: 15 residues. After removal of 5 bases from V and 4 bases from J, the junction contained 10 bases not matched to a gene. CDR3 DNA sequence: TGTGCCAGCAGTCCTCGACAGGGCGTGAGCACTGAAGCTTTCTTT. This encodes CASSPRQGVSTEAFF.

The chain combines TRBV29-1 with TRBJ2-3, with no clear D. The CDR3 runs to 11 residues. CDR1 and CDR2 from the germline V gene are SQVTM and ANQGSEA. Trimming stripped 5 bases from V and 5 bases from J, with 8 bases between. The CDR3 sequence is CSVSAGDTQYF. The CDR3 nucleotides are TGCAGCGTTTCTGCCGGAGATACGCAGTATTTT.

The V call is TRBV5-8, the J call TRBJ2-5; TRBD1 matches at 7 bases. With 6 bases clipped from V and 2 bases from J, the junction kept 10 bases outside the gene matches. The CDR3 loop spans 15 amino acids. Germline CDR1 and CDR2: SGHTS and YDEGEE. CDR3 in amino acids: CASTNWETGQETQYF. CDR3 DNA sequence: TGTGCCAGCACAAACTGGGAGACAGGGCAAGAGACCCAGTACTTC.

This clone turned up a few times. The gene calls are TRBV3-1 (or the pseudogene TRBV3-2) and TRBJ1-3; weak D call: TRBD1 (5 bases). Germline CDR1 is LGHDT and CDR2 is YNNKEL (reference sequence). The CDR3 is 14 amino acids. The V end was cut by 4 bases, the J end by 4 bases, with 11 bases between. The DNA for the CDR3 is TGTGCCAGCAGCCCTAAGGGGCACGGAAACACCATATATTTT. Translating gives CASSPKGHGNTIYF.

This chain links TRBV28 with TRBJ1-5, with 7 bases aligning to TRBD1. The CDR3 spans 18 residues. The V segment lost 3 bases and the J segment 0 bases; nucleotides outside the gene matches: 11. CDR1 MDHEN and CDR2 SYDVKM come from the germline V gene. In nucleotides, the CDR3 is TGTGCCAGCAGTTTCGAGACAGGGTGGGCTTATAGCAATCAGCCCCAGCATTTT. Translated, it gives CASSFETGWAYSNQPQHF.

Written as DNA, the CDR3 is TGTGCCACCAGCAGAGATGGGACTAGCGGGGAGACCCAGTACTTC. It codes for CATSRDGTSGETQYF. The chain employs TRBV15 and TRBJ2-5; 12 positions match TRBD2. The CDR3 has 15 residues. J gave up 5 bases and V 0 bases, and 1 base lay outside the gene matches. The germline gives CDR1 LNHNV, CDR2 YYDKDF (reference sequence).

In this sample, this clone turned up a few times. The rearrangement joins TRBV11-3 to TRBJ2-3, with D unclear. The CDR3 runs to 14 residues. Germline CDR1 and CDR2: SGHNT and YENEEA. Trimming pared 1 base from V and 0 bases from J, leaving 5 bases between. The CDR3: CASSLGYSTDTQYF. In nucleotides, the CDR3 is TGTGCCAGCAGCTTAGGCTATAGCACAGATACGCAGTATTTT.

In the case of this clone: Other DNA sequences in this specimen translate into the identical CDR3. This chain joins TRBV18 and TRBJ1-5; unclear D gene. V gave up 4 bases and J gave up 1 base, with 5 bases separating them. Germline V lookup: CDR1 KGHSH, CDR2 LQKENI. CDR3 length: 13 residues. CDR3 sequence: CASSRESNQPQHF. The CDR3 DNA reads as TGTGCCAGCTCACGCGAGAGCAATCAGCCCCAGCATTTT.

The rearrangement links TRBV29-1 to TRBJ2-1, with D possibly being TRBD1 (6 bases). The CDR3 is 13 residues long. V lost 1 base and J lost 7, with 11 bases in between. Germline V gene sequence: CDR1 SQVTM, CDR2 ANQGSEA. The CDR3 loop reads CSVEVAGENEQFF. The CDR3, as DNA: TGCAGCGTTGAAGTTGCAGGGGAGAATGAGCAGTTCTTC.

The rearrangement joins TRBV27 to TRBJ2-7; TRBD1 might be the D (6 bases). Germline CDR1 reads MNHEY; CDR2 reads SMNVEV (reference sequence). The CDR3 is 17 residues long. V dropped 0 bases and J dropped 2 bases, with 17 bases sitting between them. In nucleotides, the CDR3 is TGTGCCAGCAGTTTATCCGGGACACTTATTGGGGCCTACGAGCAGTACTTC. It yields the protein CASSLSGTLIGAYEQYF.

This chain uses TRBV28 with TRBJ2-7; TRBD1 matches 8 bases. Germline V gene sequence: CDR1 MDHEN, CDR2 SYDVKM. Trimming removed 2 bases from V and 4 bases from J; junction bases left unmatched: 4. The CDR3 loop spans 14 amino acids. In DNA, the CDR3 is TGTGCCAGCAGTTTAGACAGGGGTTCGTACGAGCAGTACTTC. Protein: CASSLDRGSYEQYF.